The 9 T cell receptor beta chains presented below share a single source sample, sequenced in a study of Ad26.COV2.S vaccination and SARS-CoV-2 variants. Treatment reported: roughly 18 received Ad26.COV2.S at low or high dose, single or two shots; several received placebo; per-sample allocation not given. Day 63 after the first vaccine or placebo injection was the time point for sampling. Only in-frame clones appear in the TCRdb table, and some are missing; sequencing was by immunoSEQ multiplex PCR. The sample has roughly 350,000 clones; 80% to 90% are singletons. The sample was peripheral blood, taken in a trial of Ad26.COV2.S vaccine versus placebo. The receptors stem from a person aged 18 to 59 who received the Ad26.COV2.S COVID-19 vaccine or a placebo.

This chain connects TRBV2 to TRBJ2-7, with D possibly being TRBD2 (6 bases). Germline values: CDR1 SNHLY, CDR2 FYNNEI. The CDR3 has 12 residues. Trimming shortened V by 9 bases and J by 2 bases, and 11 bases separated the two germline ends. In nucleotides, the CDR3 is TGTGCCAGTTACGGGGGAACCTACGAGCAGTACTTC. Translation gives CASYGGTYEQYF.

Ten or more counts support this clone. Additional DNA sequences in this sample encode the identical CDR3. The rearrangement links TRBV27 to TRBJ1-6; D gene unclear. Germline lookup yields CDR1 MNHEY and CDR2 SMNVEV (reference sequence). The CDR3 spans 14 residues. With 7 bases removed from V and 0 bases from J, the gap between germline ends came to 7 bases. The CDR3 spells CASKGSSYNSPLHF. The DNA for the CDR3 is TGTGCCAGCAAGGGCAGCTCCTATAATTCACCCCTCCACTTT.

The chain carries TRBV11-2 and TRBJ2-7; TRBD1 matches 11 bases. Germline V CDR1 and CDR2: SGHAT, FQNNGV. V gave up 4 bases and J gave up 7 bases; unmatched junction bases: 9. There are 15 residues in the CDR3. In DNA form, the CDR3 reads TGTGCCAGCAGCTCTACGGGACAGGGGGTGTTTGAGCAGTACTTC. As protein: CASSSTGQGVFEQYF. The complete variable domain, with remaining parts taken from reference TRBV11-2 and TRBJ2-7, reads EAGVAQSPRYKIIEKRQSVAFWCNPISGHATLYWYQQILGQGPKLLIQFQNNGVVDDSQLPKDRFSAERLKGVDSTLKIQPAKLEDSAVYLCASSSTGQGVFEQYFGPGTRLTVT.

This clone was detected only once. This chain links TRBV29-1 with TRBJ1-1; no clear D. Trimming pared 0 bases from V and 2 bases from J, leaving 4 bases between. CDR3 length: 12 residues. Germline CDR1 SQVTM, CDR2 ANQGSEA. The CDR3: CSVEEGNTEAFF. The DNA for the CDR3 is TGCAGCGTTGAAGAGGGAAACACTGAAGCTTTCTTT. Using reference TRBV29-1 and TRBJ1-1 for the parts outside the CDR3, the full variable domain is SAVISQKPSRDICQRGTSLTIQCQVDSQVTMMFWYRQQPGQSLTLIATANQGSEATYESGFVIDKFPISRPNLTFSTLTVSNMSPEDSSIYLCSVEEGNTEAFFGQGTRLTVV.

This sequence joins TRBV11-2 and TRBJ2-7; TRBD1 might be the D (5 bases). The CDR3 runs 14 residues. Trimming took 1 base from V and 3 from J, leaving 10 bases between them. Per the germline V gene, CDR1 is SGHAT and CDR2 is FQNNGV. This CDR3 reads CASSLAGHHYEQYF. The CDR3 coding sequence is TGTGCCAGCAGCTTAGCCGGACACCACTACGAGCAGTACTTC.

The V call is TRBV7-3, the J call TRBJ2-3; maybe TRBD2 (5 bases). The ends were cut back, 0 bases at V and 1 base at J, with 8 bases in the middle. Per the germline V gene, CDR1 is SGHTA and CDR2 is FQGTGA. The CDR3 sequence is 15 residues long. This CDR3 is CASSLTNGGTDTQYF. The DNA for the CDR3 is TGTGCCAGCAGCTTAACGAACGGGGGCACAGATACGCAGTATTTT.

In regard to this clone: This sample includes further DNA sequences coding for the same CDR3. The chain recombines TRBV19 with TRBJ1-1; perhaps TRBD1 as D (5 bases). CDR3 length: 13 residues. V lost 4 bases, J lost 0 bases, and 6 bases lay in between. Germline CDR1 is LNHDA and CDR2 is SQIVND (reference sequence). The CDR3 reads CASSKGVNTEAFF. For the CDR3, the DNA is TGTGCCAGTAGTAAAGGGGTGAACACTGAAGCTTTCTTT. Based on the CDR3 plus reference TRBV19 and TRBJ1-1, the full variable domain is DGGITQSPKYLFRKEGQNVTLSCEQNLNHDAMYWYRQDPGQGLRLIYYSQIVNDFQKGDIAEGYSVSREKKESFPLTVTSAQKNPTAFYLCASSKGVNTEAFFGQGTRLTVV.

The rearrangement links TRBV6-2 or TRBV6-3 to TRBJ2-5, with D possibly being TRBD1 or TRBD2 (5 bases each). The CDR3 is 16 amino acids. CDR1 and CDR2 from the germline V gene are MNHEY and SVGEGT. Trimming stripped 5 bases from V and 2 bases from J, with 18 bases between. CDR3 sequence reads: CASSRGREMGQETQYF. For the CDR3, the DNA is TGTGCCAGCAGTCGGGGACGGGAAATGGGACAAGAGACCCAGTACTTC.

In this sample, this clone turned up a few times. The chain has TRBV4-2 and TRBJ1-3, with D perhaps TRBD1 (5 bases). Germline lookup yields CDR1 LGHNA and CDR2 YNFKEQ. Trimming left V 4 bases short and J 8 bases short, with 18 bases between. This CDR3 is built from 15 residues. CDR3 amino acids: CASSLPGPGLDTIYF. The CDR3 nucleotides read TGTGCCAGCAGCCTGCCGGGACCGGGATTGGACACCATATATTTT.